This T cell receptor beta chain was recorded in a study of shared clonotypes between healthy human individuals. Study outcomes and limitations: Despite large depth, sorted-subset datasets appeared incompletely sequenced.

This CDR3 has 12 amino acids. Deletions cut 10 bases from V and 0 bases from J, with 10 bases between. Germline CDR1 is SNHLY and CDR2 is FYNNEI. The method was immunoSEQ multiplex PCR; TCRdb's version includes in-frame clones alone and lacks a portion of them. The repertoire holds roughly 2,500,000 clones, with more than 85% as singletons. For this clone: Its specificity is unknown.

CD45RA+ naive and CD45RA-negative memory subsets were separated from CD4+ cells. This receptor was identified in a man between 18 and 35 years old in good health. Some clones in this sample may be carry-over from other donors' samples. Sequencing input: naive CD4+ T cells from PBMCs. Subset defined: CD45RA+ positively selected. The chain links TRBV2 to TRBJ2-7; no reliable D call. The CDR3, as DNA: TGTGCCACCAGACTGGTCTCCTACGAGCAGTACTTC. It translates to CATRLVSYEQYF.